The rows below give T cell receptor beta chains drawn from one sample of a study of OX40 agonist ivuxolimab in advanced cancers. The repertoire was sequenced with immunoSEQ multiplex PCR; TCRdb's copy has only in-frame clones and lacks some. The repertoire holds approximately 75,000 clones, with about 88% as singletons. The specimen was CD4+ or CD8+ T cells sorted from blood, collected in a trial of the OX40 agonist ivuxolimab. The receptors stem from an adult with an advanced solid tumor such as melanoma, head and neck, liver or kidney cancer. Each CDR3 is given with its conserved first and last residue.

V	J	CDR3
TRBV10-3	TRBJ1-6	CAISEQGPGLNNSPLHF
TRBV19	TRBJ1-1	CASSYLGTGDVGTEAFF
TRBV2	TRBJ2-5	CASSVNSLKEETQYF
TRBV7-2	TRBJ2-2	CASSLVAGGTGELFF
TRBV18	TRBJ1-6	CASSPGDRGNSPLHF
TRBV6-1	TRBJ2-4	CASSEGVAKNIQYF
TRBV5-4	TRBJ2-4	CASGGDSYIQYF
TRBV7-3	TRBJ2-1	CASSPASGVYNEQFF
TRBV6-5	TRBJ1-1	CASSTQDRGSTEAFF
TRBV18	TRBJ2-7	CASSPRETGGNEQYF
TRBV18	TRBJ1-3	CASSRDSGNTIYF
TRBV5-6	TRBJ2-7	CASSLGGIYEQYF
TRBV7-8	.	CASSPGAYEQYF
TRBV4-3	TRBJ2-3	CASSQELAGPTDTQYF
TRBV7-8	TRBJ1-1	CASSLVLDTEAFF
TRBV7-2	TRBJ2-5	CASSFGLAGAETQYF
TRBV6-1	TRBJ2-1	CASTLTRVGNEQFF
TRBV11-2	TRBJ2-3	CASSFTSGAADTQYF
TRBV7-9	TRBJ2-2	CASQGNGELFF
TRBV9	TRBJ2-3	CASSVGRAGEGTDTQYF
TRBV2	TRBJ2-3	CASSDLTGSTDTQYF
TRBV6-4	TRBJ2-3	CASSERGGADTQYF
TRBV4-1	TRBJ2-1	CASSLQGSSYNEQFF
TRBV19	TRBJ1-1	CASSIVEGRRAEAFF
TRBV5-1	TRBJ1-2	CASNLGPGYGYTF
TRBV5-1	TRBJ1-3	CASSLEAEFGHRDF
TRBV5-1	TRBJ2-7	CASSFGDGTYEQYF
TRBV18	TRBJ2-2	CASSPPNGADGELFF
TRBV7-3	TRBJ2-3	CASSLTSDRGADTQYF
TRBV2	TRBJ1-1	CASSEVVRNTEAFF
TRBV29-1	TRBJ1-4	CSGSWGNEKLFF
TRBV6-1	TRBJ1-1	CASRPLGGTTEAFF
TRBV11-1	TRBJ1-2	CASSLARTYTF
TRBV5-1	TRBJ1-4	CASSSGVNEKLFF
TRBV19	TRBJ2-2	CASIGSALDTGELFF
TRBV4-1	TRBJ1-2	CASSQEVGGTGDYGYTF
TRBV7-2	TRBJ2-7	CASSSAPGTGKKHEQYF
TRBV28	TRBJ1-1	CASSPGGSNTEAFF
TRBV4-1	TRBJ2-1	CASSQDRTSGRINEQFF
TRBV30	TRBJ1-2	CAWSVGTGYGYTF
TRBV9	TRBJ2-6	CASSAVGSGANVLTF
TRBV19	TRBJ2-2	CASSRGLAGGWNTGELFF